The clone carrying this TCR beta chain showed up many times. Its antigen is unidentified. V lost 3 bases to trimming and J lost 2 bases, with 17 bases between them. This CDR3 is built from 17 residues. Germline V gene lookup returns CDR1 LNHDA and CDR2 SQIVND (reference sequence). These data are taken from a study of T cell repertoires in cytomegalovirus infection. Whole-study context: In public TCR beta signatures, there were indications of both CMV infection and matching HLA type.

Study-wide findings and caveats: The ex vivo response showed dominance by HLA-C-restricted CMV-specific TCR beta clonotypes. CMV carriers with the relevant HLA were identified by cumulative public TCR beta family frequency.

TCRdb recomputed calls from the reads with MiXCR, one row per CDR3 protein. The table shows fewer than 550,000 distinct CDR3 sequences, with about 10% occurring only once. Sequenced input: PBMCs. This rearrangement joins TRBV19 to TRBJ1-5; the D gene is possibly TRBD1 (6 bases). The clonotype comes from a human donor in good health (CMV status not recorded). Some clones in this sample may be carry-over from other donors' samples. Written as DNA, the CDR3 is TGTGCCAGTAGTATTATTAGGGGGGCGCGGGGCAATCAGCCCCAGCATTTT. It yields the protein CASSIIRGARGNQPQHF.